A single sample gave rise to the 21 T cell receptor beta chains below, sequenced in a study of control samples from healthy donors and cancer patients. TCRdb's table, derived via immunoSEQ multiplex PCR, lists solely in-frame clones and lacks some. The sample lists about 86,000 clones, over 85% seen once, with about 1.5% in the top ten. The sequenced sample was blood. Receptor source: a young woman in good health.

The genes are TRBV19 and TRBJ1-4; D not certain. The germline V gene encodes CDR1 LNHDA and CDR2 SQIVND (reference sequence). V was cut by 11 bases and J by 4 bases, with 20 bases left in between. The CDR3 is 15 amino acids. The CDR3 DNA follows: TGTGCCTCGTCCCTCGTCGTAGGTGGTAATGAAAAACTGTTTTTT. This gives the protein CASSLVVGGNEKLFF.

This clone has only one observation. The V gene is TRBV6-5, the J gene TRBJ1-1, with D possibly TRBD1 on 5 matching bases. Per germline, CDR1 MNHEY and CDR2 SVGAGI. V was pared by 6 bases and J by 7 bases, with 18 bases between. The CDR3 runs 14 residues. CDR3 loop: CASSPLGGSYEAFF. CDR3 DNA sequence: TGTGCCAGCAGCCCCCTCGGGGGGTCCTATGAAGCTTTCTTT.

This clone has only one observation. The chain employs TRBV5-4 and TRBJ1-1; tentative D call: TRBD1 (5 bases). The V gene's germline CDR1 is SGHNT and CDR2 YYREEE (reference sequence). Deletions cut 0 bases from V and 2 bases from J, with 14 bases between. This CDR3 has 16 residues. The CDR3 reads CASSLEEMGRNTEAFF. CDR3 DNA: TGTGCCAGCAGCTTGGAGGAGATGGGGCGTAACACTGAAGCTTTCTTT.

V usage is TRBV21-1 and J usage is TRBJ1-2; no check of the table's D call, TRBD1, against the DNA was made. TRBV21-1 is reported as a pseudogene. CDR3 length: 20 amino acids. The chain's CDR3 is CASSKCGDYLRGHQNYGYTF. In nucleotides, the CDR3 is TGTGCCAGCAGCAAATGTGGAGATTACTTAAGGGGACACCAAAACTATGGCTACACCTTC.

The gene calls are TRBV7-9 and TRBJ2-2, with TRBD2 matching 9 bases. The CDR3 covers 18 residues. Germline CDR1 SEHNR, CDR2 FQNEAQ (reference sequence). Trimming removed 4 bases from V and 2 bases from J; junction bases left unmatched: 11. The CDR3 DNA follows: TGTGCCAGCAGCTCTCGGACTAGCGCACCGCCAAACACCGGGGAGCTGTTTTTT. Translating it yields CASSSRTSAPPNTGELFF.

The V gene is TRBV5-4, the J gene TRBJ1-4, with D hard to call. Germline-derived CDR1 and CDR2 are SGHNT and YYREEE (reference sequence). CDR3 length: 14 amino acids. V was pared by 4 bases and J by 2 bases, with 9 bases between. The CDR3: CASSRKDTNEKLFF. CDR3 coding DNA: TGTGCCAGCAGCCGGAAGGATACTAATGAAAAACTGTTTTTT.

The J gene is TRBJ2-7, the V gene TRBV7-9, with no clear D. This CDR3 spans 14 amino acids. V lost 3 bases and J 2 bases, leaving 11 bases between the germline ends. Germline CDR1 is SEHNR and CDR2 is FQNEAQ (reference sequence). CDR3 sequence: CASSFGTSTYEQYF. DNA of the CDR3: TGTGCCAGCAGCTTCGGTACCAGTACCTACGAGCAGTACTTC. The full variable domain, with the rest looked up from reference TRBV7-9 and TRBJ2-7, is DTGVSQNPRHKITKRGQNVTFRCDPISEHNRLYWYRQTLGQGPEFLTYFQNEAQLEKSRLLSDRFSAERPKGSFSTLEIQRTEQGDSAMYLCASSFGTSTYEQYFGPGTRLTVT.

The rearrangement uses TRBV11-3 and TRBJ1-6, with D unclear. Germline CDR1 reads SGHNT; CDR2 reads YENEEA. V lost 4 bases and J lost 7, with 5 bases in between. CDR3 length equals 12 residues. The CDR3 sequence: CASSSSNSPLHF. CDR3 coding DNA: TGTGCCAGCAGCTCTTCGAATTCACCCCTCCACTTT. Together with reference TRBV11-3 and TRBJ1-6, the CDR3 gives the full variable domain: EAGVVQSPRYKIIEKKQPVAFWCNPISGHNTLYWYLQNLGQGPELLIRYENEEAVDDSQLPKDRFSAERLKGVDSTLKIQPAELGDSAVYLCASSSSNSPLHFGNGTRLTVT.

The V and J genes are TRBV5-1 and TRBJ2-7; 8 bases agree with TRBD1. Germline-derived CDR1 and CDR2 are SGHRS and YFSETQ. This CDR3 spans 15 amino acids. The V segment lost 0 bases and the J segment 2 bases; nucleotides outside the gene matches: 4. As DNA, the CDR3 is TGCGCCAGCAGCTTGGTGGCAGGGGGCCCCTACGAGCAGTACTTC. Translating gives CASSLVAGGPYEQYF.

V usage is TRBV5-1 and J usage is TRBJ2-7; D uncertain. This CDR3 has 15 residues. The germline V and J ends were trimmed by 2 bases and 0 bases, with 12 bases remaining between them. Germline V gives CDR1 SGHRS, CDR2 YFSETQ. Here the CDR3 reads CASSFLSSSSYEQYF. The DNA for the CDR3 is TGCGCCAGCAGCTTTCTTAGCTCGAGCTCCTACGAGCAGTACTTC.

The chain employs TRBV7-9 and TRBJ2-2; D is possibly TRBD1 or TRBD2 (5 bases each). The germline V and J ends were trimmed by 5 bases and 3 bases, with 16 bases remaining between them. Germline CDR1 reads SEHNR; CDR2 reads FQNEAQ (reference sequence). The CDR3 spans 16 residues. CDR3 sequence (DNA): TGTGCCAGCAGCCCCGTGGGTGGGGGATACACCGGGGAGCTGTTTTTT. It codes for CASSPVGGGYTGELFF.

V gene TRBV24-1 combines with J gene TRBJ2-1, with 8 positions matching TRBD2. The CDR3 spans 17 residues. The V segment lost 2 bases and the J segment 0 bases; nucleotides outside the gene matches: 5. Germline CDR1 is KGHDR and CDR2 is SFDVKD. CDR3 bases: TGTGCCACCAGTGATTGGGCGGGGGGCCGCTCCTACAATGAGCAGTTCTTC. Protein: CATSDWAGGRSYNEQFF.

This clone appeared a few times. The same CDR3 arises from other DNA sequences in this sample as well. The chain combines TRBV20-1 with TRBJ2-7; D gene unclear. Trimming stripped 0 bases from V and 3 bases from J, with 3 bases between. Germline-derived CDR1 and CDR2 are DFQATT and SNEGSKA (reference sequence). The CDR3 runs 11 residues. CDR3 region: CSAREVYEQYF. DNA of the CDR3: TGCAGTGCTAGAGAAGTCTACGAGCAGTACTTC.

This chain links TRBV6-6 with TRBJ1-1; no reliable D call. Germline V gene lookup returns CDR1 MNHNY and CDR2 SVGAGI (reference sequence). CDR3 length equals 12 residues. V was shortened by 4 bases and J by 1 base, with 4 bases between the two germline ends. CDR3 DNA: TGTGCCAGCAGTTCGGGGAACACTGAAGCTTTCTTT. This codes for CASSSGNTEAFF.

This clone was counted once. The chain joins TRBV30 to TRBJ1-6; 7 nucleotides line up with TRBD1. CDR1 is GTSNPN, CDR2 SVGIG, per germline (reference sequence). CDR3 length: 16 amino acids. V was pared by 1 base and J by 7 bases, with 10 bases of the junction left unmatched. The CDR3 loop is CAWSDRGPQFNSPLHF. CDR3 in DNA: TGTGCCTGGAGTGATAGGGGGCCGCAGTTCAATTCACCCCTCCACTTT.

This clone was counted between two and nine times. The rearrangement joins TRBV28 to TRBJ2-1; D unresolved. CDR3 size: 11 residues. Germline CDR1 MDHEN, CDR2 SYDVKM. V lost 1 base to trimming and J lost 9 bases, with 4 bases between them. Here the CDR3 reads CASSLFGEQFF. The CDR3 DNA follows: TGTGCCAGCAGTTTATTCGGTGAGCAGTTCTTC.

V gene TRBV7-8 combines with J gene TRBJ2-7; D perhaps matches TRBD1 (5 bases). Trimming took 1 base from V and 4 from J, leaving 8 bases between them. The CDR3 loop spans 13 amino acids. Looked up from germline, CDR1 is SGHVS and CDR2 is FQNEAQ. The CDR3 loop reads CASSLEQGYEQYF. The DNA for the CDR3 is TGTGCCAGCAGCTTAGAGCAGGGTTACGAGCAGTACTTC.

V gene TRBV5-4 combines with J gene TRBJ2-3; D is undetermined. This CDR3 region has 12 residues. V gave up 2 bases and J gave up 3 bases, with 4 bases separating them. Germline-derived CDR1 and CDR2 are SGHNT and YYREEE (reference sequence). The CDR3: CASSLRTDTQYF. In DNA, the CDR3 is TGTGCCAGCAGCTTAAGGACAGATACGCAGTATTTT.

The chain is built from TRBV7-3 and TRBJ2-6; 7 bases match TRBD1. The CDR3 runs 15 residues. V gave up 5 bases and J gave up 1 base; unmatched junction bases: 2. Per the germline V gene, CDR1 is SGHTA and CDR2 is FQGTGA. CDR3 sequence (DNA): TGTGCCAGCAGCACGACAGGGTCTGGGGCCAACGTCCTGACTTTC. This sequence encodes CASSTTGSGANVLTF.

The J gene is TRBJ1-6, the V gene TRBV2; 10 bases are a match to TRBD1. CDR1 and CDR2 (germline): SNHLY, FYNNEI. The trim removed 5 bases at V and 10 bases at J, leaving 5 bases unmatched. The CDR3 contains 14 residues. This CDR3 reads CASSMDRGESPLHF. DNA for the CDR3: TGTGCCAGCAGTATGGACAGGGGGGAATCACCCCTCCACTTT. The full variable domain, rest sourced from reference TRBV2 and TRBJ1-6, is EPEVTQTPSHQVTQMGQEVILRCVPISNHLYFYWYRQILGQKVEFLVSFYNNEISEKSEIFDDQFSVERPDGSNFTLKIRSTKLEDSAMYFCASSMDRGESPLHFGNGTRLTVT.

CDR3 DNA sequence: TGTGCCAGCAGCGTAGCCTCCCGAGACACCGGGGAGCTGTTTTTT. Translated, it gives CASSVASRDTGELFF. The chain recombines TRBV9 with TRBJ2-2; the D is unclear. Germline V gives CDR1 SGDLS, CDR2 YYNGEE. V lost 0 bases and J 3 bases, leaving 9 bases between the germline ends. CDR3 length: 15 amino acids.